Included here is one T cell receptor (beta chain) sequence, with context. Its antigen is not known. The CDR3 extends over 20 amino acids. Per germline, CDR1 MGHRA and CDR2 YSYEKL. V shed 0 bases, J shed 6 bases, and the junction held 18 bases outside the gene matches. The data derive from a study of cytomegalovirus exposure and HLA in healthy donors. Study conclusions and caveats: In a later analysis, HLA-associated beta chains showed higher expansion and lower generation probabilities than comparable chains.

PCR amplification relied on 60 Vbeta primers (plus 13 Jbeta primers). Only in-frame clones appear in the TCRdb table, and some are missing; sequencing was by immunoSEQ multiplex PCR. The sample includes 30,000 to 45,000 clones, over 40% of them seen just once. Material for sequencing was PBMCs. This chain uses TRBV4-1 with TRBJ1-2; 11 bases are shared with TRBD1. The TCR was taken from a woman between 40 and 50 years old in good health and CMV-seropositive. CDR3 nucleotide sequence: TGCGCCAGCAGCCAAGATCGAGGCGGGACAGGGGGGTCGAGTGGCCATGGCTACACCTTC. Translation gives CASSQDRGGTGGSSGHGYTF.